Below, 27 T cell receptor beta chains from the same sample are listed, as sequenced in a study of cytomegalovirus exposure and HLA in healthy donors. PCR involved 60 Vbeta and 13 Jbeta primers. TCRdb's table, derived via immunoSEQ multiplex PCR, lists solely in-frame clones and lacks some. The sample has under 140,000 clones; under 85% are singletons. Sequencing input: PBMCs. These receptor sequences come from a young man in good health and CMV-seropositive.

This clone was detected only once. V usage is TRBV7-2 and J usage is TRBJ2-3; 7 nucleotides match TRBD1. CDR3 length equals 15 residues. V was pared by 5 bases and J by 0 bases, with 5 bases of the junction left unmatched. Germline V lookup: CDR1 SGHTA, CDR2 FQGNSA. CDR3 DNA: TGTGCCAGCAGCATTGACAGGGCTAGCACAGATACGCAGTATTTT. This sequence encodes CASSIDRASTDTQYF.

This chain links TRBV25-1 with TRBJ2-1, with 9 bases aligning to TRBD1. From germline, CDR1 is MGHDK and CDR2 SYGVNS. V shed 3 bases and J 6 bases; nucleotides not matched to a gene: 12. CDR3 length: 17 amino acids. The CDR3 DNA follows: TGTGCCAGCAGTGACCGTCAACAGGGGGCGTTAGGCAATGAGCAGTTCTTC. It encodes CASSDRQQGALGNEQFF.

The rearrangement joins TRBV9 to TRBJ1-5, with 7 bases identical to TRBD1. Germline lookup yields CDR1 SGDLS and CDR2 YYNGEE. V was clipped by 0 bases and J by 1 base; unmatched bases: 10. The CDR3 is 18 residues long. The CDR3 DNA follows: TGTGCCAGCAGCGTAGAGGGGGATCAGACAGGGAGCAATCAGCCCCAGCATTTT. This codes for CASSVEGDQTGSNQPQHF.

This clone occurred once. The rearrangement joins TRBV2 to TRBJ2-5, with D possibly TRBD1 on 6 matching bases. Germline values: CDR1 SNHLY, CDR2 FYNNEI. The CDR3 totals 14 residues. The V and J ends lost 7 bases and 5 bases respectively, with 17 bases between them. CDR3 sequence: CASKDGVRGETQYF. In DNA form, the CDR3 reads TGTGCCAGCAAAGACGGAGTTAGGGGGGAGACCCAGTACTTC.

The chain has TRBV9 and TRBJ2-3; 12 bases line up with TRBD2. Losses at the gene ends were 4 bases for V and 1 base for J; bases not matched to a gene: 4. The CDR3 runs 16 residues. The germline V gene encodes CDR1 SGDLS and CDR2 YYNGEE. The chain's CDR3 is CASSLRTSGGTDTQYF. The CDR3 bases are TGTGCCAGCAGCCTGAGGACTAGCGGGGGCACAGATACGCAGTATTTT.

This chain uses TRBV9 with TRBJ2-2; TRBD2 matches 9 bases. CDR1 SGDLS and CDR2 YYNGEE come from the germline V gene. CDR3 length: 16 residues. J lost 3 bases, V lost 0 bases, and 3 bases had no gene match. Written as DNA, the CDR3 is TGTGCCAGCAGCGTAGGCGGGGGGGCCTACACCGGGGAGCTGTTTTTT. It encodes CASSVGGGAYTGELFF.

This clone has just a few counts. The chain has TRBV19 and TRBJ1-1; TRBD1 agrees at 9 bases. Germline trimming cut 6 bases from V and 7 bases from J; bases unmatched to any gene: 3. The CDR3 spans 12 residues. Germline CDR1 LNHDA, CDR2 SQIVND (reference sequence). CDR3 coding DNA: TGTGCCAGTAGCGGACAGGGGAGTGAAGCTTTCTTT. Amino acids: CASSGQGSEAFF. Based on the CDR3 plus reference TRBV19 and TRBJ1-1, the full variable domain is DGGITQSPKYLFRKEGQNVTLSCEQNLNHDAMYWYRQDPGQGLRLIYYSQIVNDFQKGDIAEGYSVSREKKESFPLTVTSAQKNPTAFYLCASSGQGSEAFFGQGTRLTVV.

This sequence joins TRBV5-8 and TRBJ2-1; 8 bases align to TRBD2. CDR1 and CDR2 (germline): SGHTS, YDEGEE. V lost 1 base and J lost 4; bases outside the gene matches: 10. The CDR3 has 17 residues. CDR3 DNA: TGTGCCAGCAGCTTGATGATAGTTACTAGCGGTTACAATGAGCAGTTCTTC. Protein product: CASSLMIVTSGYNEQFF.

V is TRBV7-6 and J is TRBJ2-3; D may be TRBD2 (6 bases). The CDR3 is 16 residues long. Germline V gene data show CDR1 as SGHVS and CDR2 as FNYEAQ. Trimming pared 5 bases from V and 7 bases from J, leaving 22 bases between. The CDR3 loop reads CASSQARDLPGNTQYF. The DNA for the CDR3 is TGTGCCAGCAGCCAAGCCCGGGACTTACCAGGGAATACGCAGTATTTT.

The V gene is TRBV6-5, the J gene TRBJ2-5; possibly TRBD1 for D (6 bases). The CDR3 totals 12 residues. Per germline, CDR1 MNHEY and CDR2 SVGAGI. Trimming stripped 2 bases from V and 9 bases from J, with 10 bases between. The CDR3 loop is CASSYEGESQYF. The CDR3, as DNA: TGTGCCAGCAGTTACGAGGGGGAGTCCCAGTACTTC.

The sample holds a few counts of this clone. V is TRBV6-6 and J is TRBJ2-7; 9 bases align to TRBD1. CDR3 length: 15 amino acids. The ends lost 1 base at V and 2 bases at J; junction bases unmatched: 3. Germline CDR1 reads MNHNY; CDR2 reads SVGAGI (reference sequence). The CDR3 region is CASSYYGTGTYEQYF. The CDR3 DNA follows: TGTGCCAGCAGTTACTACGGGACAGGGACCTACGAGCAGTACTTC.

With respect to this clone: Other nucleotide sequences from this sample produce the same CDR3. The CDR3 reads CASSQGNTEAFF. The CDR3 bases are TGCGCCAGTTCCCAGGGGAACACTGAAGCTTTCTTT. The V call is TRBV5-1, the J call TRBJ1-1, with D maybe TRBD1 (5 bases). CDR3 length equals 12 residues. Germline values: CDR1 SGHRS, CDR2 YFSETQ. With 8 bases removed from V and 1 base from J, the gap between germline ends came to 9 bases. The full variable domain, its missing parts supplied by reference TRBV5-1 and TRBJ1-1, is KAGVTQTPRYLIKTRGQQVTLSCSPISGHRSVSWYQQTPGQGLQFLFEYFSETQRNKGNFPGRFSGRQFSNSRSEMNVSTLELGDSALYLCASSQGNTEAFFGQGTRLTVV.

The rearrangement links TRBV19 to TRBJ1-6, with D hard to call. The germline V gene encodes CDR1 LNHDA and CDR2 SQIVND (reference sequence). Trimming removed 1 base from V and 8 bases from J, with 3 bases in between. This CDR3 comprises 12 residues. CDR3 in amino acids: CASSIVDSPLHF. The CDR3 DNA reads as TGTGCCAGTAGTATAGTCGATTCACCCCTCCACTTT.

This clone showed up just once. This rearrangement joins TRBV5-6 to TRBJ2-1, with D perhaps matching TRBD2 (5 bases). The CDR3 totals 16 residues. The germline V gene has CDR1 SGHDT and CDR2 YYEEEE. V was clipped by 0 bases and J by 8 bases, with 18 bases between them. The CDR3 DNA is TGTGCCAGCAGCTTGGCGGGGATCCCCTCCAAGGATGAGCAGTTCTTC. Translating gives CASSLAGIPSKDEQFF.

The J gene is TRBJ2-7, the V gene TRBV21-1; the listed D gene, TRBD1, was not tested against the DNA. TRBV21-1 is noted as a pseudogene. This CDR3 spans 14 amino acids. DNA of the CDR3: TGTGCCAGCAGGGGACAGAGGGGAACCTACGAGCAGTACTTC. The encoded protein is CASRGQRGTYEQYF.

The rearrangement uses TRBV6-1 and TRBJ1-2; 8 bases are a match to TRBD1. The CDR3 is 13 residues long. Trimming took 6 bases from V and 8 from J; bases not matched to a gene: 8. The germline gives CDR1 MNHNS, CDR2 SASEGT. The CDR3 DNA reads TGTGCCAGCAGGCCCCAGGGGGCAGGGGGCTACACCTTC. It encodes CASRPQGAGGYTF.

J is TRBJ2-2 and V is TRBV5-6; TRBD1 matches 8 bases. The CDR3 covers 16 residues. Germline V lookup: CDR1 SGHDT, CDR2 YYEEEE. J was trimmed by 3 bases and V by 3 bases; bases with no gene match: 7. The CDR3 DNA is TGTGCCAGCAGCTCGATGACAGGGGTTGACACCGGGGAGCTGTTTTTT. Translated, it gives CASSSMTGVDTGELFF.

This clone was found a few times. The rearrangement uses TRBV4-3 and TRBJ1-3; D call uncertain. CDR1 and CDR2 (germline): LGHNA, YSLEER. Trimming stripped 4 bases from V and 0 bases from J, with 7 bases between. The CDR3 has 14 amino acids. This CDR3 reads CASSPLYSGNTIYF. For the CDR3, the DNA is TGCGCCAGCAGCCCGTTATACTCTGGAAACACCATATATTTT.

This clone has only a few counts. CDR3 coding DNA: TGTGCCAGCACCGTCGGTAGGGGACTTGTCACTGAAGCTTTCTTT. It yields the protein CASTVGRGLVTEAFF. The rearrangement joins TRBV11-1 to TRBJ1-1, with D tentatively TRBD1 (5 bases). The CDR3 runs 15 residues. In germline, CDR1 is SGHAT, CDR2 FQDESV (reference sequence). Trimming cost V 7 bases and J 4 bases, with 19 bases left between them.

This chain links TRBV2 with TRBJ2-2, with D uncertain. The CDR3 runs 15 residues. Germline V gene sequence: CDR1 SNHLY, CDR2 FYNNEI. V was cut by 1 base and J by 2 bases, with 8 bases left in between. CDR3 in amino acids: CASSEGRHNTGELFF. The CDR3 DNA reads as TGTGCCAGCAGTGAAGGCAGACATAACACCGGGGAGCTGTTTTTT.

This sequence joins TRBV7-6 and TRBJ2-1; tentatively, D is TRBD2 (7 bases). Trimming took 2 bases from V and 10 from J, leaving 21 bases between them. The CDR3 runs to 16 residues. CDR1 is SGHVS, CDR2 FNYEAQ, per germline. As DNA, the CDR3 is TGTGCCAGCAGCTTAAGCCAGGGGCGGGGGAGGATAGAGCAGTTCTTC. It yields the protein CASSLSQGRGRIEQFF.

This clone was observed once. The chain couples TRBV7-9 to TRBJ2-7; 10 bases line up with TRBD2. Germline V lookup: CDR1 SEHNR, CDR2 FQNEAQ (reference sequence). J was trimmed by 2 bases and V by 11 bases; bases with no gene match: 3. The CDR3 contains 12 residues. In DNA, the CDR3 is TGTGCCGGCGGGACTAGCGCCTACGAGCAGTACTTC. It specifies CAGGTSAYEQYF.

The chain couples TRBV7-3 to TRBJ1-1, with TRBD1 as a possible D gene (5 bases). The CDR3 runs 15 residues. V gave up 5 bases and J gave up 3 bases, with 16 bases separating them. Germline CDR1 SGHTA, CDR2 FQGTGA. CDR3 nucleotides: TGTGCCAGCAGCGCAGACGGGGGACGGGACACTGAAGCTTTCTTT. This translates into CASSADGGRDTEAFF.

The chain is built from TRBV7-9 and TRBJ2-3; 8 nucleotides agree with TRBD2. Germline trimming cut 0 bases from V and 4 bases from J; bases unmatched to any gene: 6. Germline V CDR1 and CDR2: SEHNR, FQNEAQ (reference sequence). This CDR3 region has 16 residues. CDR3 in amino acids: CASSLASPGGADTQYF. CDR3 nucleotides: TGTGCCAGCAGCTTAGCCAGTCCGGGGGGGGCAGATACGCAGTATTTT.

The chain joins TRBV30 to TRBJ2-2; TRBD1 agrees at 8 bases. The V segment lost 8 bases and the J segment 4 bases; nucleotides outside the gene matches: 6. The CDR3 has 13 amino acids. Germline loops: CDR1 GTSNPN, CDR2 SVGIG (reference sequence). The CDR3 region is CAGQGALTGELFF. The CDR3 coding sequence is TGTGCCGGCCAGGGGGCCCTCACCGGGGAGCTGTTTTTT.

For the CDR3, the DNA is TGTGCCAGCAGTGGGACTAGCGGGAACACCGGGGAGCTGTTTTTT. Translation gives CASSGTSGNTGELFF. This chain joins TRBV25-1 and TRBJ2-2, with 10 bases aligning to TRBD2. The CDR3 runs 15 residues. Germline CDR1 and CDR2: MGHDK and SYGVNS. V dropped 4 bases and J dropped 1; count of bases not matched to a gene: 0.

The chain joins TRBV7-2 to TRBJ2-1; D call uncertain. The CDR3 is made up of 12 amino acids. The V gene lost 5 bases and the J gene lost 7 bases, with 9 bases spanning the gap. Germline V gene sequence: CDR1 SGHTA, CDR2 FQGNSA. As DNA, the CDR3 is TGTGCCAGCAGCCTCCAGCGTAATGAGCAGTTCTTC. Amino acid sequence: CASSLQRNEQFF.